Listed here are 5 T cell receptor beta chains from one sample, sequenced in a study of coeliac disease. Assay: immunoSEQ multiplex PCR; the TCRdb copy retains only in-frame clones and omits some. The sample holds about 8,000 clones, about three fifths seen once. Sequenced input: intraepithelial lymphocytes from the gut. The source is a woman between 55 and 75 years old with celiac disease.

This rearrangement joins TRBV5-6 to TRBJ2-3, with TRBD2 matching over 8 bases. This CDR3 has 14 residues. Germline CDR1 and CDR2: SGHDT and YYEEEE. The trim removed 3 bases at V and 4 bases at J, leaving 4 bases unmatched. In DNA, the CDR3 is TGTGCCAGCAGCTCCGGGGGGGTGCCAGATACGCAGTATTTT. The encoded protein is CASSSGGVPDTQYF.

Only a few counts were recorded for this clone. The V gene is TRBV6-6, the J gene TRBJ2-7; 7 bases agree with TRBD1. Per the germline V gene, CDR1 is MNHNY and CDR2 is SVGAGI (reference sequence). Germline trimming cut 6 bases from V and 1 base from J; bases unmatched to any gene: 0. The CDR3 spans 12 residues. As DNA, the CDR3 is TGTGCCAGCAGACAGGGGTCCTACGAGCAGTACTTC. Translating gives CASRQGSYEQYF.

The chain is built from TRBV9 and TRBJ1-2; D may be TRBD1 (6 bases). Trimming left V 3 bases short and J 4 bases short, with 22 bases between. The V gene's germline CDR1 is SGDLS and CDR2 YYNGEE. The CDR3 length is 17 residues. Here the CDR3 DNA reads TGTGCCAGCAGCGCTACCTCCTATCCCGGGACAATCTATGGCTACACCTTC. Its translation: CASSATSYPGTIYGYTF.

This chain joins TRBV6-4 and TRBJ2-1; TRBD1 agrees at 9 bases. Per germline, CDR1 MRHNA and CDR2 SNTAGT. With 6 bases clipped from V and 6 bases from J, the junction kept 6 bases outside the gene matches. This CDR3 spans 14 amino acids. The CDR3 DNA is TGTGCCAGCAGGCCCGGGACAGGGCCCAATGAGCAGTTCTTC. Its protein product is CASRPGTGPNEQFF.

The chain has TRBV10-3 and TRBJ1-1, with a possible D match to TRBD1 (6 bases). The CDR3 consists of 16 residues. Trimming cost V 10 bases and J 4 bases, with 25 bases left between them. Germline assignment: CDR1 ENHRY and CDR2 SYGVKD. The CDR3 protein is CATRGGVGAVGTEAFF. The DNA for the CDR3 is TGTGCCACCCGGGGGGGCGTTGGGGCCGTGGGCACTGAAGCTTTCTTT.